The sample holds one count of the clone carrying this T cell receptor beta chain. Its antigen remains unidentified. The data are from a study of cytomegalovirus exposure and HLA in healthy donors. Study-level information: About four fifths of roughly 400 genotyped donors fell in the Caucasian-associated ancestry cluster. Study findings and constraints: For presence/absence analyses, sequencing depth was assumed to be roughly uniform across donors. In the analysis, some V segments, TRBV6-2 and TRBV6-3 included, were excluded as indistinguishable.

Both 60 Vbeta primers and 13 Jbeta primers went into the PCR. Libraries were prepared by immunoSEQ multiplex PCR; TCRdb keeps only in-frame clonotypes and omits some of them. The table has around 130,000 clones, about three quarters seen once. The V gene end was trimmed by 3 bases and the J gene end by 7 bases; junction bases not matched to a gene: 7. Germline assignment: CDR1 MGHRA and CDR2 YSYEKL. CDR3 length: 16 residues. The TCR sequence derives from a woman aged 18-35 years in good health and CMV-seronegative. Sample: PBMCs. This chain uses TRBV4-1 with TRBJ2-7; 15 bases fit TRBD2. The CDR3 reads CASSHDTGLAGGEQYF. CDR3 DNA sequence: TGCGCCAGCAGCCATGACACGGGACTAGCGGGAGGAGAGCAGTACTTC.